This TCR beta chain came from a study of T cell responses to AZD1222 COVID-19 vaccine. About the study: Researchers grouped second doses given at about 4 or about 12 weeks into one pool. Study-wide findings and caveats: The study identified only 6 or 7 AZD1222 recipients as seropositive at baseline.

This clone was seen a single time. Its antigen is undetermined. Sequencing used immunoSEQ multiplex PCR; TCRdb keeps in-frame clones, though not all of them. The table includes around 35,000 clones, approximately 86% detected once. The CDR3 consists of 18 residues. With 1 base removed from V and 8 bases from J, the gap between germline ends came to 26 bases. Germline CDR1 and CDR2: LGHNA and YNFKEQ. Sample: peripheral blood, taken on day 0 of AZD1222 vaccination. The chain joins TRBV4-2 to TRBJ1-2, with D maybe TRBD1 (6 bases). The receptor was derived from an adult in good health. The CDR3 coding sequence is TGTGCCAGCAGCCAAGTCGAGGCAGGGGCCATGTCATCCAAAGGCTACACCTTC. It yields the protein CASSQVEAGAMSSKGYTF.